This entry is about one T cell receptor beta chain. The table lists this clonotype with a few counts. Its antigen is not yet known. No base-level quality is on record; no much larger clone is a single base apart. The data originate from a study of regulatory T cells in long-lasting Graves disease (TCRdb year 2021). Study-wide context: To count as having persistent Graves' disease, a patient had to have received antithyroid drug treatment for over 5 years with TSH receptor autoantibodies remaining persistently positive. Persistent Graves' disease patients were compared with newly diagnosed Graves' disease patients by peripheral blood TCR sequencing and RNA sequencing. The study took place in China and was registered as a clinical trial. A total of about 35 samples underwent TCR sequencing, from about 13 patients with persistent Graves' disease and 20 or so patients with newly diagnosed Graves' disease. Antithyroid drugs had been taken for approximately 10 years on average by persistent Graves' disease patients in the clinical cohort.

Findings and caveats that apply to the study as a whole: Compared with newly diagnosed patients, persistent Graves' disease patients had lower TCR Shannon entropy and fewer highly expanded clones, which suggests clonal expansion. The study examined only peripheral blood because the primary lesion, thyroid tissue, could not be accessed. TRBV28, TRBJ1-2 and TRBJ2-5 were preferentially used in persistent disease, while TRBV20-1 and TRBJ2-1 were favored in newly diagnosed disease. A larger number of public clonotypes was shared among persistent patients (around 2,500) than among newly diagnosed patients (approximately 1,000). The small sample size was acknowledged by the authors as a limitation that may reduce accuracy. Sequencing and analysis were restricted to the TCR beta chain.

Libraries were constructed by multiplex PCR. This sample was sequenced with an Illumina HiSeq 4000. iRepertoire HTBI primers and Arm-PCR amplification of CDR3 regions were used to construct TCR beta libraries. PCR products were gel purified before sequencing. On the authors' methods: A total of around 59 TRBV and approximately 15 TRBJ segments were identified across samples and were used for gene usage analysis of CDR3 amino acid clonotypes. Filtered high-quality paired reads were merged into contigs using COPE and FqMerger. BLAST was used to align contigs to IMGT TRBV, TRBD and TRBJ reference genes, and CDR3 was defined according to IMGT. Highly expanded clones were defined as clonotypes with a frequency above 0.1%. Repertoire diversity was measured by Shannon entropy, and V-J evenness by the Gini coefficient. A clonotype was considered public if more than one individual shared it. TCRdb itself trimmed the public reads at Q25 with fastp, ran MiXCR and retained productive beta chains. Every distinct CDR3 protein forms one entry, paired with its most common genes and DNA. TCRdb assigned the V and J calls; the authors' analysis was not used. Across this sample there are about 400,000 distinct CDR3 sequences, with 20% seen only once. Together, the top ten hold more than 20% of the sample.

Interpreted using the paper, the time point label stands for: persistent/refractory GD, antithyroid drugs over 5 years with positive TRAb. For both TCR sequencing and RNA sequencing, RNA was extracted from PBMCs in TRIzol. The diagnosis of Graves' disease followed American Thyroid Association guidelines. Recruitment of patients was carried out at an endocrinology department in Xi'an, China. From each patient, approximately 10 milliliters of peripheral blood was collected into an EDTA anticoagulant tube. Ficoll Paque Plus density gradient separation was used to isolate PBMCs, and no further T cell sorting was done. RNA quality was checked with an Agilent 2100 Bioanalyzer and agarose gel, and concentration with a NanoDrop 2000. From the cysteine through the phenylalanine, the CDR3 covers 14 amino acids. Kept here is only the CDR3 DNA, which spans 42 bases and is read in frame from base 1. CDR1 and CDR2 (SGDLS, YYNGEE) derive from the germline V gene. Relative to germline, V is 0 bases shorter and J is 3 bases shorter, with 10 bases between their ends.

This clonotype was sampled from a female donor with Graves disease. Recombination linked TRBV9 to TRBJ2-7; a tentative D call is TRBD1 (6 bases match). Sequences were derived from peripheral blood mononuclear cells (PBMCs), sampled when the disease was refractory, from a patient treated with antithyroid drugs. The CDR3 protein sequence reads: CASSVGQGHYEQYF. The DNA sequence is given as TGTGCCAGCAGCGTAGGCCAGGGGCACTACGAGCAGTACTTC.